These 20 T cell receptor beta chains came from one sample sequenced in a study of Ad26.COV2.S vaccination and SARS-CoV-2 variants. The treatment was: roughly 18 received Ad26.COV2.S at low or high dose, single or two shots; several received placebo; per-sample allocation not given. Samples came from day 63 after the first vaccine or placebo injection. The method was immunoSEQ multiplex PCR; TCRdb's version includes in-frame clones alone and lacks a portion of them. Here the sample spans 200,000 to 300,000 clones, roughly 87% being singletons. The sample here was peripheral blood, taken in a trial of Ad26.COV2.S vaccine versus placebo. Source of these receptors: a person between 18 and 65 years old who received the Ad26.COV2.S COVID-19 vaccine or a placebo.

This chain uses TRBV27 with TRBJ2-1; 8 positions agree with TRBD1. CDR1 and CDR2 (germline): MNHEY, SMNVEV (reference sequence). The CDR3 is 16 amino acids. The trim removed 4 bases at V and 4 bases at J, leaving 9 bases unmatched. The DNA for the CDR3 is TGTGCCAGCAGTTCATCGAGGACAGGGATGTACAATGAGCAGTTCTTC. Translated: CASSSSRTGMYNEQFF.

This chain links TRBV9 with TRBJ2-7, with 8 positions matching TRBD1. The CDR3 consists of 14 residues. J gave up 3 bases and V 0 bases, and 2 bases lay outside the gene matches. Looked up from germline, CDR1 is SGDLS and CDR2 is YYNGEE. CDR3 protein: CASSVGTGRYEQYF. The CDR3 DNA is TGTGCCAGCAGCGTAGGGACAGGGCGCTACGAGCAGTACTTC.

This clone was detected only a few times. The chain uses TRBV7-8 and TRBJ2-5; 7 bases agree with TRBD2. This CDR3 region has 18 residues. From germline, CDR1 is SGHVS and CDR2 FQNEAQ. V was clipped by 5 bases and J by 4 bases; unmatched bases: 19. In nucleotides, the CDR3 is TGTGCCAGCAGCCCAGGAGGTATCGGCGGGAGACGGGGAGAGACCCAGTACTTC. Its protein product is CASSPGGIGGRRGETQYF.

The rearrangement uses TRBV10-1 and TRBJ1-5; D is ambiguous. The CDR3 is 15 amino acids. Germline V gene data show CDR1 as WNHNN and CDR2 as SYGVQD (reference sequence). Trimming cost V 2 bases and J 1 base, with 9 bases left between them. The CDR3 reads CASSEGYLSNQPQHF. CDR3 nucleotides: TGCGCCAGCAGTGAGGGGTATTTGAGCAATCAGCCCCAGCATTTT.

The J gene is TRBJ2-3, the V gene TRBV9, with a weak D call TRBD2 (6 bases). The germline gives CDR1 SGDLS, CDR2 YYNGEE. V lost 2 bases to trimming and J lost 0 bases, with 13 bases between them. The length of the CDR3 is 16 residues. In DNA form, the CDR3 reads TGTGCCAGCAGCGTTTATAGCGGAGTAAGCACAGATACGCAGTATTTT. Translation gives CASSVYSGVSTDTQYF.

The chain has TRBV30 and TRBJ1-5, with 9 bases identical to TRBD1. The CDR3 loop spans 15 amino acids. CDR1 is GTSNPN and CDR2 is SVGIG in the germline V gene (reference sequence). The V and J ends lost 2 bases and 2 bases, in that order; junction bases with no gene match: 4. The CDR3 bases are TGTGCCTGGAGTTACCGGGACAGGGGCAATCAGCCCCAGCATTTT. Translated, it gives CAWSYRDRGNQPQHF.

This sequence joins TRBV10-3 and TRBJ2-1, with 12 positions matching TRBD2. From germline, CDR1 is ENHRY and CDR2 SYGVKD. The CDR3 has 18 amino acids. Trimming at V came to 3 bases and at J to 7 bases, leaving 13 bases not matched to a gene. The CDR3 DNA reads as TGTGCCATCAGTGAAGGCCGCACTCTAGCGGGAGGGCCTAATGAGCAGTTCTTC. Its translation: CAISEGRTLAGGPNEQFF.

V is TRBV6-5 and J is TRBJ1-2; D perhaps matches TRBD1 (5 bases). Trimming shortened V by 6 bases and J by 5 bases, and 16 bases separated the two germline ends. Germline loops: CDR1 MNHEY, CDR2 SVGAGI. The CDR3 covers 14 residues. The chain's CDR3 is CASSLGTAIYGYTF. CDR3 in DNA: TGTGCCAGCAGCCTAGGGACGGCGATTTATGGCTACACCTTC.

CDR3 amino acids: CASSQVGGVGGYTF. The CDR3 DNA is TGTGCCAGCAGCCAAGTGGGGGGTGTTGGTGGCTACACCTTC. This sequence joins TRBV3-1 (or the pseudogene TRBV3-2) and TRBJ1-2; D may be TRBD1 (5 bases). This CDR3 spans 14 amino acids. V was shortened by 1 base and J by 7 bases, with 13 bases between the two germline ends. Germline CDR1 is LGHDT and CDR2 is YNNKEL (reference sequence).

The rearrangement uses TRBV6-6 and TRBJ1-5; D unresolved. Per the germline V gene, CDR1 is MNHNY and CDR2 is SVGAGI (reference sequence). Trimming removed 5 bases at V and 3 bases at J, with 5 bases between. The CDR3 runs 12 residues. The CDR3 reads CASSLPNQPQHF. As DNA, the CDR3 is TGTGCCAGCAGTCTCCCCAATCAGCCCCAGCATTTT.

This clone was seen only a few times. The chain links TRBV12-3 or TRBV12-4 to TRBJ2-3; D unresolved. The CDR3 runs to 13 residues. V was pared by 0 bases and J by 5 bases, with 6 bases between. The CDR3 loop is CASSLALRDTQYF. The CDR3 DNA is TGTGCCAGCAGTTTAGCACTCCGAGATACGCAGTATTTT.

This clone was counted a few times. The V call is TRBV6-6, the J call TRBJ2-2; D unclear. This CDR3 is built from 15 residues. Trimming pared 2 bases from V and 1 base from J, leaving 8 bases between. Germline V gives CDR1 MNHNY, CDR2 SVGAGI (reference sequence). This chain's CDR3 is CASSYVGENTGELFF. The DNA of the CDR3 is TGTGCCAGCAGTTACGTTGGGGAGAACACCGGGGAGCTGTTTTTT.

V gene TRBV25-1 combines with J gene TRBJ1-2; 7 nucleotides match TRBD1. This CDR3 has 15 residues. Germline V gene lookup returns CDR1 MGHDK and CDR2 SYGVNS. Trimming took 6 bases from V and 4 from J; bases not matched to a gene: 11. CDR3 nucleotides: TGTGCCAGCAGCCTCCCCGGGACAGCTACCTATGGCTACACCTTC. It encodes CASSLPGTATYGYTF.

This clone was recorded only once. The rearrangement joins TRBV29-1 to TRBJ1-3; 8 nucleotides match TRBD1. J lost 9 bases, V lost 6 bases, and 10 bases had no gene match. The CDR3 loop spans 13 amino acids. Germline V CDR1 and CDR2: SQVTM, ANQGSEA. The CDR3 is CSVVDREEITIYF. DNA for the CDR3: TGCAGCGTCGTGGACAGGGAAGAAATCACCATATATTTT.

V is TRBV6-5 and J is TRBJ2-7; 9 nucleotides line up with TRBD1. The CDR3 contains 14 residues. V lost 6 bases, J lost 3 bases, and 6 bases stayed unmatched. Germline values: CDR1 MNHEY, CDR2 SVGAGI. The CDR3 DNA sequence: TGTGCCAGCAGGCCACAGGGGGCACGCTACGAGCAGTACTTC. It specifies CASRPQGARYEQYF.

To note about this clone: At the DNA level, this CDR3 is encoded by other sequences in the same sample as well. The chain uses TRBV27 and TRBJ1-1, with no clear D. The V end was cut by 0 bases, the J end by 4 bases, with 3 bases between. The germline V gene encodes CDR1 MNHEY and CDR2 SMNVEV (reference sequence). This CDR3 is 12 amino acids long. CDR3 bases: TGTGCCAGCAGTTTATCGGGCACTGAAGCTTTCTTT. It translates to CASSLSGTEAFF.

The chain joins TRBV10-3 to TRBJ2-1, with TRBD1 identical over 11 bases. The J segment lost 5 bases and the V segment lost 8 bases, leaving 2 bases of the junction unmatched. The length of the CDR3 is 13 residues. The germline CDR1 and CDR2 sequences are ENHRY and SYGVKD. In nucleotides, the CDR3 is TGTGCCATCTCGGGACAGGGGGACAATGAGCAGTTCTTC. This sequence encodes CAISGQGDNEQFF.

This sequence joins TRBV6-5 and TRBJ2-6; perhaps D is TRBD1 or TRBD2 (5 bases each). With 2 bases removed from V and 1 base from J, the gap between germline ends came to 6 bases. Germline V gene lookup returns CDR1 MNHEY and CDR2 SVGAGI. The CDR3 is 15 residues long. The CDR3 reads CASSYGGSGANVLTF. CDR3 nucleotide sequence: TGTGCCAGCAGTTACGGGGGATCTGGGGCCAACGTCCTGACTTTC.

The genes are TRBV16 and TRBJ2-3; 9 bases are shared with TRBD1. This CDR3 contains 18 residues. Germline V lookup: CDR1 KGHSY, CDR2 FQNENV. Losses at the gene ends were 1 base for V and 2 bases for J; bases not matched to a gene: 10. Here the CDR3 reads CASSQYISGQGNTDTQYF. As DNA, the CDR3 is TGTGCCAGCAGCCAATACATTAGCGGACAGGGGAACACAGATACGCAGTATTTT.

The rearrangement joins TRBV30 to TRBJ2-3; possible D gene TRBD2, 6 bases. Germline CDR1 and CDR2: GTSNPN and SVGIG (reference sequence). V was clipped by 5 bases and J by 1 base, with 13 bases between them. The CDR3 covers 14 residues. The CDR3 DNA reads as TGTGCCTGGGCCGGAGGGGCAGGCACAGATACGCAGTATTTT. This translates into CAWAGGAGTDTQYF.